Sequencing of this TCR beta chain was carried out in a study of identical twins. The authors used template switching to add a universal primer site and gave cDNA unique molecular identifiers. MiXCR, applied by TCRdb to the 5' RACE reads, yields one record per CDR3 protein. This table has hundreds of thousands of distinct CDR3 sequences, around an eighth appearing once. There are 13 residues in the CDR3. V gave up 8 bases and J gave up 4 bases, with 15 bases separating them. Germline-derived CDR1 and CDR2 are MNHNS and SASEGT. This clonotype appeared a few times. This same sample was also part of a study on yellow fever vaccine responses in identical twins.

The chain joins TRBV6-1 to TRBJ2-7, with D maybe TRBD2 (6 bases). This receptor was taken from a woman between 18 and 30 years old in good health. The specimen was PBMCs. The CDR3 loop is CASGRSGPYEQYF. In DNA form, the CDR3 reads TGTGCCAGCGGACGTAGCGGCCCATACGAGCAGTACTTC.